Below are 25 T cell receptor beta chains sequenced from a single sample in a study of siplizumab effects on memory and regulatory T cells. Clones were read by immunoSEQ multiplex PCR, and TCRdb kept only the in-frame ones, dropping some. Of over 95,000 clones in the sample, roughly 95% were seen once. Sample: non-Treg CD4+ T cells sorted from blood. The origin of the receptors is a human donor in good health.

This clone was picked up a small number of times. V usage is TRBV5-1 and J usage is TRBJ2-2, with 13 bases that match TRBD2. The V and J ends lost 4 bases and 5 bases, in that order; junction bases with no gene match: 2. Germline V CDR1 and CDR2: SGHRS, YFSETQ. The CDR3 totals 15 residues. The CDR3 reads CASSRGLAGTGELFF. CDR3 coding DNA: TGCGCCAGCAGCCGGGGACTAGCGGGGACCGGGGAGCTGTTTTTT. The full variable domain, with the rest looked up from reference TRBV5-1 and TRBJ2-2, is KAGVTQTPRYLIKTRGQQVTLSCSPISGHRSVSWYQQTPGQGLQFLFEYFSETQRNKGNFPGRFSGRQFSNSRSEMNVSTLELGDSALYLCASSRGLAGTGELFFGEGSRLTVL.

This chain uses TRBV7-6 with TRBJ2-5, with a tentative D call TRBD1 (6 bases). CDR3 size: 16 residues. Germline CDR1 is SGHVS and CDR2 is FNYEAQ. V lost 3 bases and J 2 bases, leaving 16 bases between the germline ends. The CDR3 bases are TGTGCCAGCAGCTTGACGGGACAAATCCAGCAAGAGACCCAGTACTTC. It encodes CASSLTGQIQQETQYF. Using reference TRBV7-6 and TRBJ2-5 for the parts outside the CDR3, the full variable domain is GAGVSQSPRYKVTKRGQDVALRCDPISGHVSLYWYRQALGQGPEFLTYFNYEAQQDKSGLPNDRFSAERPEGSISTLTIQRTEQRDSAMYRCASSLTGQIQQETQYFGPGTRLLVL.

The chain uses TRBV18 and TRBJ1-2; 7 bases are shared with TRBD1. V shed 3 bases and J 7 bases; nucleotides not matched to a gene: 5. CDR3 length: 13 amino acids. Germline assignment: CDR1 KGHSH and CDR2 LQKENI. The CDR3 DNA follows: TGTGCCAGCTCACCCGAGGGGGCAATTGGCTACACCTTC. Amino acid sequence: CASSPEGAIGYTF.

V is TRBV6-5 and J is TRBJ1-1; D not resolved. The CDR3 consists of 11 residues. The germline V and J ends were trimmed by 7 bases and 0 bases, with 3 bases remaining between them. Germline CDR1 and CDR2: MNHEY and SVGAGI. CDR3 sequence reads: CASTMNTEAFF. In DNA, the CDR3 is TGTGCCAGCACGATGAACACTGAAGCTTTCTTT.

The chain couples TRBV28 to TRBJ1-2; no definite D call. CDR3 length equals 13 residues. The germline gives CDR1 MDHEN, CDR2 SYDVKM. V was shortened by 5 bases and J by 7 bases, with 14 bases between the two germline ends. DNA for the CDR3: TGTGCCAGCAGTCAAGTTATACCAACTGGCTACACCTTC. This codes for CASSQVIPTGYTF.

This clone was counted once. One junction end disagrees with the germline gene, perhaps due to a read error. The V call is TRBV6-5, the J call TRBJ1-1; 9 bases map to TRBD1. The CDR3 sequence is 12 residues long. CDR1 and CDR2 (germline): MNHEY, SVGAGI. The CDR3 DNA is TGTGCCAGCAGGGAACAGGGGGCGCGGATAATCTTT. Protein product: CASREQGARIIF.

The rearrangement uses TRBV30 and TRBJ1-1, with D unresolved. Trimming cost V 0 bases and J 5 bases, with 7 bases left between them. Germline V gene lookup returns CDR1 GTSNPN and CDR2 SVGIG (reference sequence). The CDR3 runs 12 residues. The chain's CDR3 is CAWSVRATEAFF. The CDR3 DNA follows: TGTGCCTGGAGTGTAAGAGCGACTGAAGCTTTCTTT.

V usage is TRBV14 and J usage is TRBJ1-2; TRBD1 aligns across 8 bases. J lost 8 bases, V lost 4 bases, and 15 bases had no gene match. The CDR3 is 16 amino acids. In germline, CDR1 is SGHDN, CDR2 FVKESK. The CDR3 protein is CASSPSGAGGYLGYTF. In DNA, the CDR3 is TGTGCCAGCAGCCCCAGCGGGGCAGGGGGCTATTTGGGCTACACCTTC.

This chain connects TRBV6-1 to TRBJ1-5; 9 bases map to TRBD1. The ends lost 4 bases at V and 6 bases at J; junction bases unmatched: 4. CDR3 length: 14 residues. Germline V gene sequence: CDR1 MNHNS, CDR2 SASEGT. CDR3 sequence: CASSGQGVPQPQHF. Here the CDR3 DNA reads TGTGCCAGCAGTGGACAGGGGGTGCCTCAGCCCCAGCATTTT.

The chain employs TRBV4-1 and TRBJ2-3, with unresolved D. The germline CDR1 and CDR2 sequences are MGHRA and YSYEKL. Trimming removed 4 bases from V and 0 bases from J, with 17 bases in between. This CDR3 spans 17 amino acids. CDR3 bases: TGCGCCAGCAGCCCGCGGCTAATAAAAACTAGCACAGATACGCAGTATTTT. Translating it yields CASSPRLIKTSTDTQYF.

The chain uses TRBV5-1 and TRBJ2-2, with D possibly TRBD1 on 5 matching bases. Between the trimmed V and J ends, which lost 0 bases and 1 base, there was a span of 7 bases. Germline-derived CDR1 and CDR2 are SGHRS and YFSETQ. This CDR3 contains 15 residues. CDR3 sequence reads: CASSLVGVNTGELFF. The DNA for the CDR3 is TGCGCCAGCAGCTTGGTAGGGGTGAACACCGGGGAGCTGTTTTTT.

This chain connects TRBV10-3 to TRBJ1-6; D unresolved. CDR3 size: 13 residues. V dropped 0 bases and J dropped 9 bases, with 6 bases sitting between them. Germline CDR1 reads ENHRY; CDR2 reads SYGVKD. The CDR3 coding sequence is TGTGCCATCAGTGAGTCGGGTCCTTCACCCCTCCACTTT. Its translation: CAISESGPSPLHF.

This clone turned up a few times. The J gene is TRBJ1-6, the V gene TRBV6-5; D uncertain. The CDR3 is 12 residues long. Per germline, CDR1 MNHEY and CDR2 SVGAGI. V lost 2 bases to trimming and J lost 8 bases, with 4 bases between them. CDR3 nucleotide sequence: TGTGCCAGCAGTTACCCGTATTCACCCCTCCACTTT. It codes for CASSYPYSPLHF.

This clone was detected once. V usage is TRBV18 and J usage is TRBJ1-1; tentative D call: TRBD1 (6 bases). V lost 2 bases to trimming and J lost 4 bases, with 14 bases between them. The CDR3 is 15 amino acids. CDR1 and CDR2 (germline): KGHSH, LQKENI. CDR3 nucleotides: TGTGCCAGCTCACCATTCCAGGGGTTAGGCACTGAAGCTTTCTTT. Translation gives CASSPFQGLGTEAFF.

The gene calls are TRBV10-3 and TRBJ2-1; 7 nucleotides match TRBD1. The germline gives CDR1 ENHRY, CDR2 SYGVKD. The CDR3 is made up of 15 amino acids. The J segment lost 7 bases and the V segment lost 2 bases, leaving 8 bases of the junction unmatched. CDR3 in DNA: TGTGCCATCAGTGAGGGGACAGCCCAGAGGAATGAGCAGTTCTTC. Protein sequence: CAISEGTAQRNEQFF.

This sequence joins TRBV15 and TRBJ1-5, with D unclear. The CDR3 is 14 amino acids. With 1 base removed from V and 3 bases from J, the gap between germline ends came to 7 bases. In germline, CDR1 is LNHNV, CDR2 YYDKDF (reference sequence). The CDR3 coding sequence is TGTGCCACCAGCAGAGGTAGGAACAATCAGCCCCAGCATTTT. This translates into CATSRGRNNQPQHF.

The V call is TRBV21-1, the J call TRBJ2-3; TRBD2 is the table's D call and was not checked against the DNA. TRBV21-1 corresponds to a pseudogene. The CDR3 is made up of 13 amino acids. CDR3 region: CASSSSGGSLCYF. The DNA of the CDR3 is TGTGCCAGCAGCTCCAGCGGGGGGAGTCTCTGTTATTTT.

The rearrangement uses TRBV4-2 and TRBJ2-3, with a possible D match to TRBD2 (5 bases). CDR3 length equals 13 residues. With 5 bases removed from V and 2 bases from J, the gap between germline ends came to 8 bases. Germline-derived CDR1 and CDR2 are LGHNA and YNFKEQ. For the CDR3, the DNA is TGTGCCAGCAGCTCGGGGAACACAGATACGCAGTATTTT. This translates into CASSSGNTDTQYF.

This clone was seen a handful of times. J is TRBJ1-1 and V is TRBV7-6, with 8 bases fitting TRBD1. The V gene end was trimmed by 0 bases and the J gene end by 9 bases; junction bases not matched to a gene: 6. The CDR3 covers 14 residues. Germline V CDR1 and CDR2: SGHVS, FNYEAQ. Here the CDR3 DNA reads TGTGCCAGCAGCTTAGCGCTAACAGGGGGAAAAGCTTTCTTT. Amino acid sequence: CASSLALTGGKAFF.

Comments on this clone: The germline gene is not matched at one end of the junction; a read error may be the cause. This chain connects TRBV18 to TRBJ1-2; 8 bases agree with TRBD1. Germline CDR1 KGHSH, CDR2 LQKENI. This CDR3 has 12 residues. CDR3 sequence reads: CASSPQGEGYTF. CDR3 sequence (DNA): TGTGCCAGCTCTCCACAGGGGGAGGGCTACACCTTC.

This clone appeared a single time. This chain connects TRBV15 to TRBJ2-5, with 9 positions matching TRBD1. The CDR3 runs 14 residues. Germline trimming cut 4 bases from V and 5 bases from J; bases unmatched to any gene: 5. Germline values: CDR1 LNHNV, CDR2 YYDKDF (reference sequence). CDR3 coding DNA: TGTGCCACCAGCACAGGGACAGGGATGGAGACCCAGTACTTC. Translating gives CATSTGTGMETQYF.

The V and J genes are TRBV28 and TRBJ1-5; 9 positions agree with TRBD1. Germline V gives CDR1 MDHEN, CDR2 SYDVKM. After removal of 5 bases from V and 4 bases from J, the junction contained 6 bases not matched to a gene. The CDR3 is 15 residues long. For the CDR3, the DNA is TGTGCCAGCAGTCCTACAGGGGGCAGTAATCAGCCCCAGCATTTT. Residues: CASSPTGGSNQPQHF.

This sequence joins TRBV4-3 and TRBJ1-1; D might be TRBD1 (5 bases). Trimming took off 0 bases at V and 7 bases at J, with 12 bases between the two ends. CDR3 size: 14 residues. Per germline, CDR1 LGHNA and CDR2 YSLEER. CDR3 protein: CASSQEGAGVEAFF. In nucleotides, the CDR3 is TGCGCCAGCAGCCAAGAAGGGGCCGGTGTTGAAGCTTTCTTT.

The chain recombines TRBV7-3 with TRBJ1-1; D might be TRBD1 (5 bases). The CDR3 spans 13 residues. With 5 bases removed from V and 7 bases from J, the gap between germline ends came to 14 bases. Germline V gene data show CDR1 as SGHTA and CDR2 as FQGTGA. The CDR3 protein is CASSPSGGFEAFF. The DNA of the CDR3 is TGTGCCAGCAGCCCTTCGGGGGGATTTGAAGCTTTCTTT.

The CDR3 DNA follows: TGTGCCAGCATTCAAAGCAGGCACACCGGGGAGCTGTTTTTT. It yields the protein CASIQSRHTGELFF. V usage is TRBV28 and J usage is TRBJ2-2; D is unresolved. The CDR3 is made up of 14 amino acids. Trimming took 7 bases from V and 3 from J, leaving 12 bases between them. CDR1 and CDR2 (germline): MDHEN, SYDVKM.